This T cell receptor beta chain was captured in a study of cytomegalovirus exposure and HLA in healthy donors. Regarding the study as a whole: According to an earlier analysis, most TCR beta V segments yielded productive rearrangements about 90% or about 30% of the time. It is likely that the observed cluster of highly shared sequence variants was a sequencing artifact.

PCR primers comprised 60 Vbeta and 13 Jbeta primers. Some clones are missing from TCRdb's copy, which holds only in-frame ones; the method was immunoSEQ multiplex PCR. The sample shows roughly 150,000 clones, roughly two thirds of them seen only once. Each donor was healthy, and each was a bone marrow donor. Looked up from germline, CDR1 is MNHNY and CDR2 is SVGAGI (reference sequence). The V and J ends lost 6 bases and 3 bases respectively, with 20 bases between them. This CDR3 contains 16 residues. A few counts support this clone. Its antigen is still unknown. The sequenced sample consisted of PBMCs. The chain is built from TRBV6-6 and TRBJ2-5; tentatively, D is TRBD1 (6 bases). This receptor was identified in a woman aged 18-30 years in good health and CMV-seropositive. The CDR3 sequence: CASRKQDSVLEETQYF. For the CDR3, the DNA is TGTGCCAGCAGAAAGCAGGACAGCGTACTGGAAGAGACCCAGTACTTC.